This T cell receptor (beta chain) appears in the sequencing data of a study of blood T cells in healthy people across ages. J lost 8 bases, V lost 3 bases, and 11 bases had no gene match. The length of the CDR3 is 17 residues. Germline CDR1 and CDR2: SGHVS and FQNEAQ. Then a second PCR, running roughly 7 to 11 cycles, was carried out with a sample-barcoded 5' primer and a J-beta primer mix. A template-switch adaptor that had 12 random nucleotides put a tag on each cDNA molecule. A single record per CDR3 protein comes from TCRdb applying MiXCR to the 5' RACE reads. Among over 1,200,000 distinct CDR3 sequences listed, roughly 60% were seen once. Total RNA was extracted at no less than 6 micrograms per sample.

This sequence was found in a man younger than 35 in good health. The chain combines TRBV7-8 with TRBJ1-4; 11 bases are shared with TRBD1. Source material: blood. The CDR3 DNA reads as TGTGCCAGCAGCTTTCAGCCCAGGGACAGGGGGAACGAAAAACTGTTTTTT. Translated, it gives CASSFQPRDRGNEKLFF.